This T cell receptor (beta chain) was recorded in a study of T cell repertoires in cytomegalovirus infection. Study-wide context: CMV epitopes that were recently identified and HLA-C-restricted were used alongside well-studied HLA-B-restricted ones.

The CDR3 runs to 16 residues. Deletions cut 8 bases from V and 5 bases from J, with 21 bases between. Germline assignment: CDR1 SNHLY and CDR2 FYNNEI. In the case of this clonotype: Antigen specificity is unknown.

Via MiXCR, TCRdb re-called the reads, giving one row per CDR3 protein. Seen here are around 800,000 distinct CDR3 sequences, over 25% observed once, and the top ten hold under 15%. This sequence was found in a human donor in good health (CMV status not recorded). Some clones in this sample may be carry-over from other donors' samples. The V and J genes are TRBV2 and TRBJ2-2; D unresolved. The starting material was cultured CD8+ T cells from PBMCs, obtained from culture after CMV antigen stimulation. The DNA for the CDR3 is TGTGCCAGCTTGAGTTGGACGGGCGAGAGGACCGGGGAGCTGTTTTTT. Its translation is CASLSWTGERTGELFF.